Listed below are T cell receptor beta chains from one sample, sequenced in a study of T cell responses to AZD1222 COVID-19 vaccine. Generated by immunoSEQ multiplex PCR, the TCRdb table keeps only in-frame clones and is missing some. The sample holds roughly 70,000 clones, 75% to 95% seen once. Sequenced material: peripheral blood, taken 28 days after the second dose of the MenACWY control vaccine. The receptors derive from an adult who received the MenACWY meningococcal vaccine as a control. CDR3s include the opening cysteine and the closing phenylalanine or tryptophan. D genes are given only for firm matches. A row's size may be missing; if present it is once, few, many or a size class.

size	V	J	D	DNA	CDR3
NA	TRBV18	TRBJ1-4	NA	TGTGCCAGCTCACCACCGGCACAGGTGGATGAAAAACTGTTTTTT	CASSPPAQVDEKLFF
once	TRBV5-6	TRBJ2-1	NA	TGTGCCAGCAGCTTGGCTGGGGGAAAGGAGCAGTTCTTC	CASSLAGGKEQFF
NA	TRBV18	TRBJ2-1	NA	TGTGCCAGCTCACCCCACCAAGGACTATCACCCGATGAGCAGTTCTTC	CASSPHQGLSPDEQFF
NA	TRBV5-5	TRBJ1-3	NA	TGTGCCAGCAGCTTTGTCAGGGTAGATCGGGTTCTCTCTGGAAACACCATATATTTT	CASSFVRVDRVLSGNTIYF
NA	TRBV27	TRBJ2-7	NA	TGTGCCAGCCGTCGGCAGACGTTCTACGAGCAGTACTTC	CASRRQTFYEQYF
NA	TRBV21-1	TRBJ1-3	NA	TGTGCCAGCAGCAAAATCAGGGGCCTCTCTGGAAACACCATATATTTT	CASSKIRGLSGNTIYF
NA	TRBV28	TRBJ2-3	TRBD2	TGTGCCAGCAGTGGGGCTAGCGGGAGAGACACAGATACGCAGTATTTT	CASSGASGRDTDTQYF
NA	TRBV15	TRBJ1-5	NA	TGTGCCACCAGCACCAGTGCCGATAAGCCCCAGCATTTT	CATSTSADKPQHF
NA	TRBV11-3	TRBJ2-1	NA	TGTGCCAGCAGCTTACTCTACAATGAGCAGTTCTTC	CASSLLYNEQFF
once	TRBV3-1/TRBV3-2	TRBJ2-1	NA	TGTGCCAGCAGCCAAGGGTTTAGGAACAATGAGCAGTTCTTC	CASSQGFRNNEQFF
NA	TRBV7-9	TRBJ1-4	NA	TGTGCCAGCAGCGCAACGGGATCAACTAATGAAAAACTGTTTTTT	CASSATGSTNEKLFF
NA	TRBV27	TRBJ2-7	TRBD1	TGTGCCAGCAGGAGGACAGGGGTAGAGCAGTACTTC	CASRRTGVEQYF
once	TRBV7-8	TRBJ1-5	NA	TGTGCCAGCAGCCAATCGGCGCAGGGTCAGCCCCAGCATTTT	CASSQSAQGQPQHF
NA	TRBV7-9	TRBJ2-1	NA	TGTGCCAGCAGCCTTCAGGACAATGAGCAGTTCTTC	CASSLQDNEQFF
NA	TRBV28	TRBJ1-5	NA	TGTGCCAGCAGCTACGACAGGAACCAGCCCCAGCATTTT	CASSYDRNQPQHF
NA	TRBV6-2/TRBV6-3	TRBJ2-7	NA	TGTGCCAGCAGCCCCGGGGCCTACCCCCACGAGCAGTACTTC	CASSPGAYPHEQYF
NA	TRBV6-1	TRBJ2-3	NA	TGTGCCAGCAGAGAAGGGGGGCGGGAAGCAGATACGCAGTATTTT	CASREGGREADTQYF
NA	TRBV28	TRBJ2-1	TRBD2	TGTGCCAGCAGTTCCCTAGCGGGTGGGTACAATGAGCAGTTCTTC	CASSSLAGGYNEQFF
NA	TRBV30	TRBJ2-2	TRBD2	TGTGCCTGGAGTCTTTCCGGGACTAGCTTAAGGGGGGAGCTGTTTTTT	CAWSLSGTSLRGELFF
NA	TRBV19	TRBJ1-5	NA	TGTGCCAGCCACCTCGGGTCCCAGGCCAATCAGCCCCAGCATTTT	CASHLGSQANQPQHF
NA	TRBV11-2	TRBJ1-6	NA	TGTGCCAGCAGCTCAACCCGCTCCTATAATTCACCCCTCCACTTT	CASSSTRSYNSPLHF
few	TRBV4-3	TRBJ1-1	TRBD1	TGCGCCAGCAGCCGAGTACAGGGGGAAGCTTTCTTT	CASSRVQGEAFF
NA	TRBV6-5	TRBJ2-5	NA	TGTGCCAGCAGTCCCCCCCCGGGACTTAAAGAGACCCAGTACTTC	CASSPPPGLKETQYF
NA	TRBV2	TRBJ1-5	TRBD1	TGTGCCAGCAGTCCGACAGGGCGCCGTCAGCCCCAGCATTTT	CASSPTGRRQPQHF
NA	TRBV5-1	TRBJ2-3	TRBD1	TGCGCCAGCAGCTTGGTAGGGGGCGCAGATACGCAGTATTTT	CASSLVGGADTQYF
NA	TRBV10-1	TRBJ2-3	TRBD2	TGCGCCAGCAGTGACAGCGGGAGGCGATTAGCAGATACGCAGTATTTT	CASSDSGRRLADTQYF
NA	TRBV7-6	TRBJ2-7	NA	TGTGCCAGCAAAGAGACTCCGAGCTCCTACGAGCAGTACTTC	CASKETPSSYEQYF
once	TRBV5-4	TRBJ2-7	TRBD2	TGTGCCAGCAGCGCACCGACTAGCGGGATTTCCGAGCAGTACTTC	CASSAPTSGISEQYF
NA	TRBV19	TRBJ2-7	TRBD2	TGTGCCAGTAGTATACTTCGGACTAGCGGGAGGCCCTACGAGCAGTACTTC	CASSILRTSGRPYEQYF
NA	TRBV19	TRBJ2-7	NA	TGTGCCAGTAGTATTGGTCCACCTTACGAGCAGTACTTC	CASSIGPPYEQYF
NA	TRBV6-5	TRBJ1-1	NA	TGTGCCACCCGGGTAGAGGGGATGGGCACTGAAGCTTTCTTT	CATRVEGMGTEAFF
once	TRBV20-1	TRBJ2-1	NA	TGCAGTGCGCGAGATGGCAATGAGCAGTTCTTC	CSARDGNEQFF
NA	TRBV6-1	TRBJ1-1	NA	TGTGCCAGCAGTGAAGTAGAGGAGAACACTGAAGCTTTCTTT	CASSEVEENTEAFF
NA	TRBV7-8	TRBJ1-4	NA	TGTGCCAGCAGCCACGATCCAGCGGATGAAAAACTGTTTTTT	CASSHDPADEKLFF